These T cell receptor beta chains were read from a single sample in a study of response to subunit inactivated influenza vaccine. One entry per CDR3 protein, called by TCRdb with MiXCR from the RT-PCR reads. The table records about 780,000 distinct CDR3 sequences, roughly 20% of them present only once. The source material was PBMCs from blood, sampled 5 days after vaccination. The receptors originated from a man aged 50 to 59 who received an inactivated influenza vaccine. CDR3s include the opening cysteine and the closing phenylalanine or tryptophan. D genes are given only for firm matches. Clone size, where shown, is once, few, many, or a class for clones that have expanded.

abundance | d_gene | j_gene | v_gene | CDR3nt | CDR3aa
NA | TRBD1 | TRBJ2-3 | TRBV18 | TGTGCCAGCTCACCCCGGACAGGGATTGGCGCAGATACGCAGTATTTT | CASSPRTGIGADTQYF
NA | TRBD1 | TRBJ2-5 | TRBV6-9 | TGTGCCAGCAGCGAGCCCGGGACAGGGGGCGGGGAGACCCAGTACTTC | CASSEPGTGGGETQYF
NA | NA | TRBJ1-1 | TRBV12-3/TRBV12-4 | TGTGCCAGCAGTTTAGCACCTACAGGAGAAGCTTTCTTT | CASSLAPTGEAFF
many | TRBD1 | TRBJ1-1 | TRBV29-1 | TGCAGCGTCGGGACAGGGGGGAACACTGAAGCTTTCTTT | CSVGTGGNTEAFF
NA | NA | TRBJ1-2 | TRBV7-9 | TGTGCCAGCAGCGTAACAGGGCCCTATGGCTACACCTTC | CASSVTGPYGYTF
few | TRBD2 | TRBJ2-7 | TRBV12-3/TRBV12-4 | TGTGCCAGCAGTTTAAGAAGACTAGCGGGAGCTCGTGAGCAGTACTTC | CASSLRRLAGAREQYF
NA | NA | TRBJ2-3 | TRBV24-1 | TGTGCCACCAGTGAGCACGCAGGCAGGGGCAGGACAGATACGCAGTATTTT | CATSEHAGRGRTDTQYF
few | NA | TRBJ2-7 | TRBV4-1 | TGCGCCAGCAGCCCGATTGGGGGCGACTACGAGCAGTACTTC | CASSPIGGDYEQYF
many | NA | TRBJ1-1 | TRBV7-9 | TGTGCAGACCGAGTTGGGGTTAACACTGAAGCTTTCTTT | CADRVGVNTEAFF
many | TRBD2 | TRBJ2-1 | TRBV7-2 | TGTGCCAGCAGCTGGGGGGAGGGCTCCTACAATGAGCAGTTCTTC | CASSWGEGSYNEQFF
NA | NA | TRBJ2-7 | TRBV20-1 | TGCAGTGGTCGGGGCGGTTTCACCTACGAGCAGTACTTC | CSGRGGFTYEQYF
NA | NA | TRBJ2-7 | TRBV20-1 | TGCAGTGCTAGAGAAACCCCACGTTGGGAGCAGTACTTC | CSARETPRWEQYF
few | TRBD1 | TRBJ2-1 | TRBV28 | TGTGCCAGCAGCATAGACAGGGGAATCAGGAATGAGCAGTTCTTC | CASSIDRGIRNEQFF
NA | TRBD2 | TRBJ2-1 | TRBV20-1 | TGCAGTGCTACGGGACTAGCGACTCAGGATGAGCAGTTCTTC | CSATGLATQDEQFF
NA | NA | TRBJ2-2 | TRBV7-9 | TGTGCCAGCCATCCGGGCAGGAACACCGGGGAGCTGTTTTTT | CASHPGRNTGELFF
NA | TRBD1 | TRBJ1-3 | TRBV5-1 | TGCGCCAGCAGCCAGCTGGGACAGGGTGTCTCTGGAAACACCATATATTTT | CASSQLGQGVSGNTIYF
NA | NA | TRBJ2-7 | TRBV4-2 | TGTGCCAGCAGCCAGAGGGCAGCGACCTACGAGCAGTACTTC | CASSQRAATYEQYF
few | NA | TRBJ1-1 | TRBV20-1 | TGCAGTGCTAGATCGCCGCGGGCCAGGGTCGAAGCTTTCTTT | CSARSPRARVEAFF
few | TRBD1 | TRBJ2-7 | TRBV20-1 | TGCAGTGCTAGGGCCGGGACAGGGGTTCCCTACGAGCAGTACTTC | CSARAGTGVPYEQYF
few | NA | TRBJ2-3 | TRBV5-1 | TGCGCCAGCAGGGAGACAACAATCAACACAGATACGCAGTATTTT | CASRETTINTDTQYF
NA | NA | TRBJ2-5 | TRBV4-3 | TGCGCCAGCAGCCAAACTTACACAGGAGAGACCCAGTACTTC | CASSQTYTGETQYF
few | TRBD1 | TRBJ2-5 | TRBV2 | TGTGCCAGCGCGGACAGGAGACGTCCGGAGACCCAGTACTTC | CASADRRRPETQYF
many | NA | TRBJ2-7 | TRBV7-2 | TGTGCCAGCAGCCCTGGACGATTAGAGCAGTACTTC | CASSPGRLEQYF
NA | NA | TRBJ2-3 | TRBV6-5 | TGTGCCAGCAGTTACTCTCTAGAGACAGATACGCAGTATTTT | CASSYSLETDTQYF
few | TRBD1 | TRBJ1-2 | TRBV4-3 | TGCGCCAGCAGCCCAGAGCTGGGGACAGGGGCCAACTATGGCTACACCTTC | CASSPELGTGANYGYTF
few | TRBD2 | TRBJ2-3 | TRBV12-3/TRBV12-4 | TGTGCCAGCAGTTCGTACAACGCGCCCCTAGCGGGGGCCAGCACAGATACGCAGTATTTT | CASSSYNAPLAGASTDTQYF
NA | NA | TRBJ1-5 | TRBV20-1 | TGCAGTGCTAGAGATAATTGGGGTAGCAATCAGCCCCAGCATTTT | CSARDNWGSNQPQHF
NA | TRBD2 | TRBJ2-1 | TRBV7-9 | TGTGCCACCGGACTAGCGGGAGCCGGCGGCAATGAGCAGTTCTTC | CATGLAGAGGNEQFF
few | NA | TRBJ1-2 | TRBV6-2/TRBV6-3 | TGTGCCAGCAGCGCAGGGATCGATGGCTACACCTTC | CASSAGIDGYTF
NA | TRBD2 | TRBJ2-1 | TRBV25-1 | TGTGCCACCACAGTGTCGGGGGGAAGCCCCAATGAGCAGTTCTTC | CATTVSGGSPNEQFF
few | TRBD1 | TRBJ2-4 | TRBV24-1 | TGTGCCACCAGTGAGGAGGGACAGGCCGGAAACATTCAGTACTTC | CATSEEGQAGNIQYF
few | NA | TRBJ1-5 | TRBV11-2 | TGTGCCAGCAGCTTAGTTTCAGACGGGCCCCAGCATTTT | CASSLVSDGPQHF
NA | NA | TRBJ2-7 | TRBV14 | TGTGCCAGCAGCCATTCAGAGAGCGAGCAGTACTTC | CASSHSESEQYF
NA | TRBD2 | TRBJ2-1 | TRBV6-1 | TGTGCCAGCACCCGGACTAGCGGGAGGATAAATGAGCAGTTCTTC | CASTRTSGRINEQFF
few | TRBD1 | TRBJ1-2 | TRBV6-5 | TGTGCCAGCAGTGCCGGGACAGGGGCTCACTCCTTC | CASSAGTGAHSF
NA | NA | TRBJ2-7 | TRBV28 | TGTGCCAGCAGTTTTAGACCCCAGGGTCAAGAGCAGTACTTC | CASSFRPQGQEQYF
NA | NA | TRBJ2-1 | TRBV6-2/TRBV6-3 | TGTGCCAGCCCTCCCGGAGTCCCCTCCTACAATGAGCAGTTCTTC | CASPPGVPSYNEQFF
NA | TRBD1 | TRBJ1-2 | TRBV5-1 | TGCGCCAGCAGCTTGGGGGACAGCCCTGGCTACACCTTC | CASSLGDSPGYTF
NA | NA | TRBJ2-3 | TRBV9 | TGTGCCAGCAGCGCCAGAGGCGGGTCCTCCACAGATACGCAGTATTTT | CASSARGGSSTDTQYF
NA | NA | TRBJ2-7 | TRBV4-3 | TGCGCCAGCAGCCAAGATAGCCCCACCCCTTTTTCATATTACGAGCAGTACTTC | CASSQDSPTPFSYYEQYF
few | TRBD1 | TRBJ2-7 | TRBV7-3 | TGTGCCAGCAGCAGATCCGGGACAGGGAATGAGCAGTACTTC | CASSRSGTGNEQYF
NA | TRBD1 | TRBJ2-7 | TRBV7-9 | TGTGCCAGCAGCTCCTGGACAGGCGAGCAGTACTTC | CASSSWTGEQYF
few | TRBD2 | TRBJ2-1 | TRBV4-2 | TGTGCCAGCAGCCGTAGACTAGCGGGAGGGTATGAGCAGTTCTTC | CASSRRLAGGYEQFF
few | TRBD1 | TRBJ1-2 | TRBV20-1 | TGCAGTGCTAGAGTGGGACAGGGGGTTCGTGGCTACACCTTC | CSARVGQGVRGYTF
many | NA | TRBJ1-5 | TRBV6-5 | TGTGCCAGCAGTTACGACGACAGGACGCAGCCCCAGCATTTT | CASSYDDRTQPQHF
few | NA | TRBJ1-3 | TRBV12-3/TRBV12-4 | TGTGCCAGCAGTTTTGACAGGCCTGGAAACACCATATATTTT | CASSFDRPGNTIYF
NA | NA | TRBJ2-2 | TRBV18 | TGTGCCAGCTCCCAATCGGTCGGGGAGCTGTTTTTT | CASSQSVGELFF
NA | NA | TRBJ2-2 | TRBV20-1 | TGCAGTGCTAGAACATCGGGATCAAACACCGGGGAGCTGTTTTTT | CSARTSGSNTGELFF
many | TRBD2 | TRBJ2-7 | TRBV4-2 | TGTGCCAGCAGCCAAGACCTAGCGGGAGGCTACGAGCAGTACTTC | CASSQDLAGGYEQYF
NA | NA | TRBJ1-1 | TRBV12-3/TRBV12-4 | TGTGCCAGCAGTTTCGCAGCGAACACTGAAGCTTTCTTT | CASSFAANTEAFF
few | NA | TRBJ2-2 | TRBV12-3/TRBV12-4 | TGTGCCAGCAGCAGGGGACTGTACACCGGGGAGCTGTTTTTT | CASSRGLYTGELFF
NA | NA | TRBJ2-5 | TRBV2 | TGTGCCAGCATTGACACTGGGGGGAAGACCCAGTACTTC | CASIDTGGKTQYF
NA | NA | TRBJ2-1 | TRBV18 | TGTGCCAGCTCACCACCGACTCAGGGGTATGAGCAGTTCTTC | CASSPPTQGYEQFF
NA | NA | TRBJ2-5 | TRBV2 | TGTGCCAGAGGAGGGGGATCACGCCAAGAGACCCAGTACTTC | CARGGGSRQETQYF
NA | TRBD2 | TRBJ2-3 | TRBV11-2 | TGTGCCAGCAGCTTAGGTAGCGGGGGGGCGAATACGCAGTATTTT | CASSLGSGGANTQYF
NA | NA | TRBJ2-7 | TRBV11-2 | TGTGCCAGCAGCTTACGAGGGCGGAGCTCCTACGAGCAGTACTTC | CASSLRGRSSYEQYF
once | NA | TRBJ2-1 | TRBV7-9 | TGTGCCAGCAGCTTCCCCCGAGGCAATGAGCAGTTCTTC | CASSFPRGNEQFF